One and the same sample provided the 21 T cell receptor beta chains below, sequenced in a study of blood T cell repertoires in COVID-19. Only in-frame clones appear in the TCRdb table, and some are missing; sequencing was by immunoSEQ multiplex PCR. The data show tens of thousands of clones, around nine tenths seen once. The sequenced material came from peripheral blood. These receptors were taken from a woman aged 55 to 70 with COVID-19, enrolled during active disease.

The chain couples TRBV10-2 to TRBJ2-7, with D uncertain. The CDR3 runs 11 residues. From germline, CDR1 is WSHSY and CDR2 SAAADI. Trimming left V 3 bases short and J 5 bases short, with 5 bases between. The CDR3 here is CASSDFDEQYF. CDR3 DNA sequence: TGCGCCAGCAGTGACTTCGACGAGCAGTACTTC.

The V call is TRBV5-1, the J call TRBJ2-7; 7 bases fit TRBD1. The CDR3 is made up of 16 amino acids. Germline V gene sequence: CDR1 SGHRS, CDR2 YFSETQ. J lost 2 bases, V lost 4 bases, and 12 bases had no gene match. The CDR3: CASSPVTGTTPYEQYF. CDR3 coding DNA: TGCGCCAGCAGCCCCGTGACAGGGACCACTCCCTACGAGCAGTACTTC.

The rearrangement uses TRBV6-6 and TRBJ2-7; 8 nucleotides agree with TRBD1. The germline CDR1 and CDR2 sequences are MNHNY and SVGAGI (reference sequence). J gave up 0 bases and V 5 bases, and 6 bases lay outside the gene matches. The CDR3 consists of 15 residues. This CDR3 reads CASSRRGTGSYEQYF. For the CDR3, the DNA is TGTGCCAGCAGTCGACGGGGGACAGGCTCCTACGAGCAGTACTTC.

This chain links TRBV9 with TRBJ2-3; 7 positions agree with TRBD1. V trimming: 0 bases; J trimming: 0 bases; junction bases outside the gene matches: 4. Per the germline V gene, CDR1 is SGDLS and CDR2 is YYNGEE. This CDR3 is built from 16 residues. The CDR3 region has the DNA TGTGCCAGCAGCGTAGTGGGACAGTCTAGCACAGATACGCAGTATTTT. Protein: CASSVVGQSSTDTQYF.

The rearrangement joins TRBV21-1 to TRBJ1-5. TRBV21-1 is assigned pseudogene status. The CDR3 spans 15 residues. CDR3 loop: CASSKNSTYNQPQHF. CDR3 DNA sequence: TGTGCCAGCAGCAAAAATTCAACCTACAATCAGCCCCAGCATTTT.

This clone was seen a handful of times. The junction does not match germline at one end; this may be a read error. The chain employs TRBV7-7 and TRBJ2-2; 9 bases match TRBD1. CDR1 and CDR2 from the germline V gene are SSHAT and FNYEAQ (reference sequence). The CDR3 runs to 16 residues. This CDR3 is CASSSARTGVTGELFF. The CDR3 bases are TGTGCTAGCAGCTCCGCGCGGACAGGGGTTACCGGGGAGCTGTTTTTT.

V and J are TRBV6-1 and TRBJ2-1, with D unclear. Germline V gene sequence: CDR1 MNHNS, CDR2 SASEGT. The length of the CDR3 is 14 residues. V lost 2 bases to trimming and J lost 1 base, with 6 bases between them. The CDR3 nucleotides read TGTGCCAGCAGTGAAAGAGGTTCCTACAATGAGCAGTTCTTC. This encodes CASSERGSYNEQFF.

This clone has a single count. The CDR3 DNA follows: TGTGCCAGCAGTTACTCCAGGACTGGAAACACCATATATTTT. This codes for CASSYSRTGNTIYF. The chain recombines TRBV6-5 with TRBJ1-3; D ambiguous. Per the germline V gene, CDR1 is MNHEY and CDR2 is SVGAGI. V dropped 0 bases and J dropped 2 bases, with 5 bases sitting between them. This CDR3 has 14 residues.

V usage is TRBV2 and J usage is TRBJ1-2; D is possibly TRBD1 (6 bases). The length of the CDR3 is 18 residues. The V gene's germline CDR1 is SNHLY and CDR2 FYNNEI. Trimming stripped 6 bases from V and 5 bases from J, with 28 bases between. The CDR3 loop is CASREDMRGTLGPYGYTF. In DNA form, the CDR3 reads TGTGCCAGCAGAGAGGACATGAGAGGGACATTGGGACCGTATGGCTACACCTTC.

This clone occurred a few times. The J gene is TRBJ2-1, the V gene TRBV6-4, with 12 bases fitting TRBD1. This CDR3 is 14 amino acids long. Per germline, CDR1 MRHNA and CDR2 SNTAGT. J gave up 8 bases and V 2 bases, and 1 base lay outside the gene matches. As DNA, the CDR3 is TGTGCCAGCAGTGACGGGACAGGGGGCGATGAGCAGTTCTTC. Amino acids: CASSDGTGGDEQFF.

CDR3 protein: CASRRQSVDTQYF. In DNA, the CDR3 is TGTGCCAGCAGGCGGCAGTCAGTAGATACGCAGTATTTT. The chain combines TRBV2 with TRBJ2-3; no reliable D call. This CDR3 region has 13 residues. The V end lost 6 bases, the J end lost 5 bases, and 12 bases lay between the germline ends. Per germline, CDR1 SNHLY and CDR2 FYNNEI. Full variable domain (outside the CDR3, taken from reference TRBV2 and TRBJ2-3): EPEVTQTPSHQVTQMGQEVILRCVPISNHLYFYWYRQILGQKVEFLVSFYNNEISEKSEIFDDQFSVERPDGSNFTLKIRSTKLEDSAMYFCASRRQSVDTQYFGPGTRLTVL.

Here the CDR3 reads CASSGSGANVLTF. CDR3 coding DNA: TGTGCCAGCAGCGGCTCTGGGGCCAACGTCCTGACTTTC. The V call is TRBV6-5, the J call TRBJ2-6; D gene uncertain. The CDR3 extends over 13 amino acids. Trimming left V 6 bases short and J 0 bases short, with 3 bases between. From germline, CDR1 is MNHEY and CDR2 SVGAGI.

V gene TRBV19 combines with J gene TRBJ2-2, with TRBD2 identical over 10 bases. The trim removed 5 bases at V and 2 bases at J, leaving 5 bases unmatched. This CDR3 is 16 amino acids long. Per germline, CDR1 LNHDA and CDR2 SQIVND (reference sequence). The CDR3 DNA follows: TGTGCCAGTAGTCCCGGACTAGCGGACAACACCGGGGAGCTGTTTTTT. This sequence encodes CASSPGLADNTGELFF. Variable domain in full (rest from reference TRBV19 and TRBJ2-2): DGGITQSPKYLFRKEGQNVTLSCEQNLNHDAMYWYRQDPGQGLRLIYYSQIVNDFQKGDIAEGYSVSREKKESFPLTVTSAQKNPTAFYLCASSPGLADNTGELFFGEGSRLTVL.

The V call is TRBV11-2, the J call TRBJ1-2, with a weak D call TRBD1 (6 bases). V lost 0 bases, J lost 2 bases, and 16 bases lay in between. Germline CDR1 and CDR2: SGHAT and FQNNGV. The CDR3 has 17 residues. Here the CDR3 reads CASSLDIGGRGNYGYTF. The CDR3 DNA sequence: TGTGCCAGCAGCTTAGATATCGGGGGGCGCGGAAACTATGGCTACACCTTC.

This clone was counted a few times. The chain uses TRBV4-1 and TRBJ1-5; D unclear. CDR1 is MGHRA, CDR2 YSYEKL, per germline. The CDR3 runs 16 residues. The germline V and J ends were trimmed by 3 bases and 0 bases, with 12 bases remaining between them. The CDR3 reads CASSHPSTNSNQPQHF. In nucleotides, the CDR3 is TGCGCCAGCAGCCATCCTAGTACGAATAGCAATCAGCCCCAGCATTTT.

The chain links TRBV12-2 to TRBJ2-2; the table's D gene call, TRBD2, was not cross checked with the DNA. TRBV12-2 is a recognized pseudogene. The CDR3 has 19 residues. In DNA, the CDR3 is TGTGCAAGTCGCCGCCTCGTACCGGGACTAGCGGGAGATACCGGGGAGCTGTTTTTT. Translated: CASRRLVPGLAGDTGELFF.

The chain employs TRBV28 and TRBJ1-2; weak D call: TRBD1 (5 bases). Germline assignment: CDR1 MDHEN and CDR2 SYDVKM. Trimming took 6 bases from V and 0 from J, leaving 8 bases between them. The CDR3 is made up of 13 amino acids. The CDR3 DNA reads TGTGCCAGCAGGCCAGGGACTAACTATGGCTACACCTTC. Protein product: CASRPGTNYGYTF.

The V gene is TRBV4-1, the J gene TRBJ2-1, with TRBD2 identical over 13 bases. Germline values: CDR1 MGHRA, CDR2 YSYEKL. This CDR3 region has 17 residues. Trimming at V came to 2 bases and at J to 9 bases, leaving 10 bases not matched to a gene. DNA for the CDR3: TGCGCCAGCAGCCAATCACTAGCGGGAGGGTCCCCGGGTGAGCAGTTCTTC. Its translation: CASSQSLAGGSPGEQFF.

The rearrangement links TRBV19 to TRBJ1-1, with D uncertain. The germline gives CDR1 LNHDA, CDR2 SQIVND (reference sequence). Trimming pared 4 bases from V and 0 bases from J, leaving 15 bases between. The CDR3 loop spans 16 amino acids. CDR3 sequence: CASSTLEGRMNTEAFF. The CDR3 DNA reads as TGTGCCAGTAGTACGCTCGAGGGAAGAATGAACACTGAAGCTTTCTTT.

This clone was seen once. V is TRBV10-3 and J is TRBJ2-1; 9 nucleotides agree with TRBD1. V shed 4 bases, J shed 2 bases, and the junction held 6 bases outside the gene matches. CDR1 ENHRY and CDR2 SYGVKD come from the germline V gene. The CDR3 runs 16 residues. The DNA for the CDR3 is TGTGCCATCAGTGGTCCCGGGACAGGGCCCTACAATGAGCAGTTCTTC. As protein: CAISGPGTGPYNEQFF.

The gene calls are TRBV7-9 and TRBJ2-1, with TRBD2 matching over 12 bases. This CDR3 spans 16 amino acids. Looked up from germline, CDR1 is SEHNR and CDR2 is FQNEAQ (reference sequence). The junction had 7 bases not matched to a gene; V was cut back by 5 bases and J by 5 bases. CDR3 nucleotides: TGTGCCAGCAGCCTATCAACTAGCGGGAGGCACAATGAGCAGTTCTTC. Translation: CASSLSTSGRHNEQFF.